Each of the 27 T cell receptor beta chains below was sequenced from the same sample in a study of beta chain features in type 1 diabetes listed by TCRdb under 2018. Their antigens are not known. Library generation was performed with the immunoSEQ multiplex PCR assay. All of the isolated RNA was reverse transcribed with the High Capacity cDNA Reverse Transcription Kit, so expressed TCRB transcripts were sequenced. TCRdb limited this immuneACCESS table to in-frame rearrangements with V and J called. A share of clones is missing; checked studies link under half to unresolved V genes, and the rest is unexplained. Across this sample there are 150,000 to 180,000 clones, with 9% to 12% seen only once. Of the sample, less than 0.5% is held by the ten largest clones. Broad study findings and their caveats: Type 1 diabetes patients showed a moderate but significant shortening of TCRB CDR3 length in all four CD4+ subsets.

The specimen was central memory CD4+ T cells from blood. These receptors came from a young man with type 1 diabetes.

This chain joins TRBV28 and TRBJ2-5, with TRBD2 identical over 8 bases. The CDR3 runs to 15 residues. Trimming cost V 7 bases and J 6 bases; bases outside gene matches: 13. Germline V gene sequence: CDR1 MDHEN, CDR2 SYDVKM. The chain's CDR3 is CASNQLSGRDQTQYF. In nucleotides, the CDR3 is TGTGCCAGCAATCAGTTGAGCGGGAGAGATCAGACCCAGTACTTC.

The chain couples TRBV14 to TRBJ1-4; 7 bases fit TRBD1. This CDR3 region has 16 residues. CDR1 is SGHDN, CDR2 FVKESK, per germline. The V gene end was trimmed by 0 bases and the J gene end by 8 bases; junction bases not matched to a gene: 9. CDR3 amino acids: CASSQDLVTGREKLFF. CDR3 DNA sequence: TGTGCCAGCAGCCAAGATCTCGTGACAGGGCGCGAAAAACTGTTTTTT.

The sample holds a few counts of this clone. This chain connects TRBV5-1 to TRBJ2-1; 8 nucleotides agree with TRBD2. The CDR3 is 16 residues long. V dropped 7 bases and J dropped 3; count of bases not matched to a gene: 12. CDR1 is SGHRS, CDR2 YFSETQ, per germline. The CDR3 bases are TGCGCCAGCGCCCTTCAAGCGGGAGCGGGCTACAATGAGCAGTTCTTC. It translates to CASALQAGAGYNEQFF.

V usage is TRBV27 and J usage is TRBJ1-2; D might be TRBD1 (5 bases). The CDR3 has 15 amino acids. Trimming removed 3 bases from V and 10 bases from J, with 21 bases in between. In germline, CDR1 is MNHEY, CDR2 SMNVEV (reference sequence). This chain's CDR3 is CASSFDRQGHVDYTF. For the CDR3, the DNA is TGTGCCAGCAGTTTCGATCGGCAGGGCCACGTCGACTACACCTTC.

The table lists this clone with a few counts. Different DNA sequences within this sample yield the same CDR3. The rearrangement joins TRBV27 to TRBJ2-6; no clear D. Trimming removed 3 bases at V and 0 bases at J, with 6 bases between. CDR1 is MNHEY and CDR2 is SMNVEV in the germline V gene (reference sequence). The CDR3 spans 15 residues. The CDR3 bases are TGTGCCAGCAGTTTCCAGATCTCTGGGGCCAACGTCCTGACTTTC. This translates into CASSFQISGANVLTF.

J is TRBJ2-5 and V is TRBV2; D is perhaps TRBD2 (6 bases). Trimming pared 6 bases from V and 5 bases from J, leaving 13 bases between. This CDR3 comprises 13 residues. The germline CDR1 and CDR2 sequences are SNHLY and FYNNEI. DNA of the CDR3: TGTGCCAGCAGCGGGAGCCAGTCCGAGACCCAGTACTTC. Translated: CASSGSQSETQYF.

This clone has more than one count but fewer than ten. The chain links TRBV9 to TRBJ2-4; TRBD2 agrees at 14 bases. Germline V gene sequence: CDR1 SGDLS, CDR2 YYNGEE. The J segment lost 16 bases and the V segment lost 3 bases, leaving 9 bases of the junction unmatched. The CDR3 has 14 residues. CDR3 DNA: TGTGCCAGCAGCGGGGGGACTAGCGGGAGTAGTCAATACTTC. It codes for CASSGGTSGSSQYF.

Concerning this clone itself: Other DNA sequences in this specimen translate into the identical CDR3. The chain employs TRBV28 and TRBJ2-6; D may be TRBD2 (5 bases). Germline V gene lookup returns CDR1 MDHEN and CDR2 SYDVKM. The CDR3 has 15 residues. V lost 6 bases and J lost 0, with 9 bases in between. The CDR3 nucleotides are TGTGCCAGCAGCCCGGACTCCTCTGGGGCCAACGTCCTGACTTTC. It translates to CASSPDSSGANVLTF.

This chain uses TRBV6-6 with TRBJ2-4; 8 bases agree with TRBD1. The CDR3 sequence is 16 residues long. Germline V lookup: CDR1 MNHNY, CDR2 SVGAGI (reference sequence). Unmatched junction bases numbered 9, after V lost 6 bases and J lost 2 bases. In nucleotides, the CDR3 is TGTGCCAGCAGGTCAGGGGGCGTAGGGCCCAAAAACATTCAGTACTTC. Translation: CASRSGGVGPKNIQYF.

A few counts support this clone. The sample has other DNA sequences that encode this CDR3 too. CDR3 DNA: TGTGCCAGCAGTTGGGCCAGCGGGAGGAATGAGCAGTTCTTC. This encodes CASSWASGRNEQFF. The chain employs TRBV6-5 and TRBJ2-1, with 9 nucleotides matching TRBD2. Per germline, CDR1 MNHEY and CDR2 SVGAGI. Trimming at V came to 4 bases and at J to 7 bases, leaving 5 bases not matched to a gene. The CDR3 is made up of 14 amino acids.

This clone was found a few times. The rearrangement links TRBV2 to TRBJ1-2; TRBD1 agrees at 7 bases. V was clipped by 6 bases and J by 3 bases; unmatched bases: 4. Germline assignment: CDR1 SNHLY and CDR2 FYNNEI. CDR3 size: 13 residues. The CDR3 sequence is CASSAQGDYGYTF. DNA of the CDR3: TGTGCCAGCAGCGCCCAGGGGGACTATGGCTACACCTTC.

The table lists this clone with a few counts. The chain has TRBV29-1 and TRBJ1-1; D may be TRBD1 (6 bases). The CDR3 has 13 residues. Trimming cost V 4 bases and J 5 bases, with 14 bases left between them. CDR1 is SQVTM and CDR2 is ANQGSEA in the germline V gene. The CDR3 loop reads CSVGGGASTEAFF. CDR3 in DNA: TGCAGCGTTGGGGGGGGCGCGAGTACTGAAGCTTTCTTT.

The rearrangement links TRBV18 to TRBJ2-7; 10 bases are a match to TRBD1. Germline values: CDR1 KGHSH, CDR2 LQKENI. Germline trimming cut 3 bases from V and 6 bases from J; bases unmatched to any gene: 8. This CDR3 has 15 residues. This CDR3 reads CASSPSRQGAGEQYF. For the CDR3, the DNA is TGTGCCAGCTCACCTTCCCGACAGGGGGCAGGCGAGCAGTACTTC.

The chain joins TRBV7-3 to TRBJ1-2; weak D call: TRBD1 (6 bases). The V gene lost 0 bases and the J gene lost 6 bases, with 14 bases spanning the gap. This CDR3 has 15 residues. Germline CDR1 and CDR2: SGHTA and FQGTGA. The CDR3 here is CASSLTQGSVDGYTF. The CDR3, as DNA: TGTGCCAGCAGCTTAACACAGGGATCCGTGGATGGCTACACCTTC.

About this clone: The CDR3 does not end in the conserved phenylalanine or tryptophan, so this is likely a read error. The DNA is omitted, as the CDR3 cannot be located on it reliably, and the CDR3 follows TCRdb's listing. The CDR3: CAWSTGVLTDPNL. This chain connects TRBV30 to TRBJ1-1; TRBD1 is the table's D call, not checked against the DNA. The germline V gene has CDR1 GTSNPN and CDR2 SVGIG (reference sequence). Ends included, the CDR3 has 13 residues.

This clone was picked up a small number of times. The chain is built from TRBV7-2 and TRBJ1-1; D call uncertain. The CDR3 consists of 11 residues. V was trimmed by 5 bases and J by 8 bases, leaving 9 bases between them. The germline gives CDR1 SGHTA, CDR2 FQGNSA. The CDR3: CASSPFLEAFF. CDR3 bases: TGTGCCAGCAGCCCATTTTTGGAAGCTTTCTTT.

This clone was picked up a small number of times. V and J are TRBV15 and TRBJ2-1; TRBD2 matches at 7 bases. Germline assignment: CDR1 LNHNV and CDR2 YYDKDF (reference sequence). Trimming removed 2 bases from V and 9 bases from J; junction bases left unmatched: 13. The length of the CDR3 is 16 residues. The CDR3 region has the DNA TGTGCCACCAGCAGACTACAAGCGGGACTTCCGGGTGAGCAGTTCTTC. This encodes CATSRLQAGLPGEQFF.

This chain connects TRBV7-9 to TRBJ2-4; D remains ambiguous. This CDR3 is 12 amino acids long. V lost 1 base to trimming and J lost 7 bases, with 5 bases between them. Germline values: CDR1 SEHNR, CDR2 FQNEAQ (reference sequence). The CDR3 DNA reads TGTGCCAGCAGCTTAGATCGGAACATTCAGTACTTC. Its translation: CASSLDRNIQYF.

This chain connects TRBV7-9 to TRBJ2-3, with 7 nucleotides matching TRBD1. From germline, CDR1 is SEHNR and CDR2 FQNEAQ (reference sequence). The CDR3 consists of 15 residues. With 4 bases clipped from V and 4 bases from J, the junction kept 8 bases outside the gene matches. The CDR3 nucleotides read TGTGCCAGCAGCTCCCGGACAGGCTCGGCAGATACGCAGTATTTT. This gives the protein CASSSRTGSADTQYF.

The sample holds a few counts of this clone. The genes are TRBV5-4 and TRBJ1-2; D is unresolved. V lost 2 bases, J lost 0 bases, and 8 bases lay in between. This CDR3 is 14 amino acids long. The germline V gene encodes CDR1 SGHNT and CDR2 YYREEE (reference sequence). CDR3 nucleotide sequence: TGTGCCAGCAGCTTTGCGGTTTCTAACTATGGCTACACCTTC. It specifies CASSFAVSNYGYTF.

The J gene is TRBJ2-3, the V gene TRBV7-2; D possibly corresponds to TRBD2 (6 bases). Germline CDR1 reads SGHTA; CDR2 reads FQGNSA. The CDR3 is 15 amino acids. V gave up 0 bases and J gave up 0 bases, with 7 bases separating them. The CDR3 region is CASSLAGTSTDTQYF. The CDR3, as DNA: TGTGCCAGCAGCTTAGCCGGGACTAGCACAGATACGCAGTATTTT.

V gene TRBV5-1 combines with J gene TRBJ2-5; 11 bases match TRBD1. CDR3 size: 15 residues. Trimming cost V 4 bases and J 2 bases; bases outside gene matches: 4. CDR1 and CDR2 (germline): SGHRS, YFSETQ. The CDR3 loop is CASSPGTGGQETQYF. CDR3 in DNA: TGCGCCAGCAGCCCCGGGACAGGGGGACAAGAGACCCAGTACTTC.

This clone has a handful of counts. The chain carries TRBV7-3 and TRBJ2-2; D remains unclear. There are 14 residues in the CDR3. V dropped 2 bases and J dropped 4 bases, with 8 bases sitting between them. CDR1 and CDR2 from the germline V gene are SGHTA and FQGTGA. The CDR3 sequence is CASSLYRSTGELFF. The CDR3 nucleotides read TGTGCCAGCAGCTTATATCGGTCCACCGGGGAGCTGTTTTTT.

This clone was seen more than once but under ten times. The chain uses TRBV6-5 and TRBJ2-7; the D gene is possibly TRBD2 (6 bases). The CDR3 covers 16 residues. Germline V gene data show CDR1 as MNHEY and CDR2 as SVGAGI. V lost 2 bases to trimming and J lost 1 base, with 15 bases between them. This chain's CDR3 is CASSYKAPAGSYEQYF. The DNA for the CDR3 is TGTGCCAGCAGTTACAAGGCCCCGGCGGGGTCCTACGAGCAGTACTTC.

Only a few counts were recorded for this clone. This chain uses TRBV7-9 with TRBJ1-3; D is unresolved. The germline gives CDR1 SEHNR, CDR2 FQNEAQ (reference sequence). The CDR3 consists of 15 residues. V lost 3 bases and J lost 2, with 11 bases in between. Here the CDR3 reads CASSFWSGTGNTIYF. Written as DNA, the CDR3 is TGTGCCAGCAGCTTTTGGTCCGGGACTGGAAACACCATATATTTT.

J is TRBJ2-1 and V is TRBV10-3, with TRBD2 matching over 13 bases. CDR1 and CDR2 (germline): ENHRY, SYGVKD. The CDR3 has 15 residues. The V gene end was trimmed by 6 bases and the J gene end by 9 bases; junction bases not matched to a gene: 8. The CDR3 here is CAIRTGTSGIFEQFF. For the CDR3, the DNA is TGTGCCATCAGGACCGGGACTAGCGGGATATTTGAGCAGTTCTTC.

This clone was seen a few times. The chain employs TRBV7-8 and TRBJ2-1, with D unclear. Trimming removed 0 bases at V and 5 bases at J, with 5 bases between. This CDR3 has 13 amino acids. CDR1 is SGHVS and CDR2 is FQNEAQ in the germline V gene. In DNA form, the CDR3 reads TGTGCCAGCAGCTTAGCGAACAACAATGAGCAGTTCTTC. Its protein product is CASSLANNNEQFF.